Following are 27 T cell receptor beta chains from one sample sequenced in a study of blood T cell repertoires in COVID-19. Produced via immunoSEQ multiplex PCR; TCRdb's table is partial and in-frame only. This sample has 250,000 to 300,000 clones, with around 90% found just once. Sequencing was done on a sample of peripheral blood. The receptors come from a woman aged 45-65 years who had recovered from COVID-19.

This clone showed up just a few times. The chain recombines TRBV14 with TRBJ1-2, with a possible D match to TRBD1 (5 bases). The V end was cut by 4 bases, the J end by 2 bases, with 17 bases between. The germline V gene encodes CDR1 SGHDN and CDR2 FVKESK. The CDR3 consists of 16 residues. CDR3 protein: CASSLLAGGPNYGYTF. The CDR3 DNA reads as TGTGCCAGCAGCCTTTTAGCGGGGGGTCCCAACTATGGCTACACCTTC.

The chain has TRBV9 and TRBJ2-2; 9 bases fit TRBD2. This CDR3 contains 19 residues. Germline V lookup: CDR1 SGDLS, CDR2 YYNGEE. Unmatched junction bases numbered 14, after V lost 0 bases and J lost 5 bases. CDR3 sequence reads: CASSVGIGLAGVYTGELFF. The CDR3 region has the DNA TGTGCCAGCAGCGTAGGGATTGGTTTAGCGGGGGTGTATACCGGGGAGCTGTTTTTT. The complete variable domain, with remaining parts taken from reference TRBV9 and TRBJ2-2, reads DSGVTQTPKHLITATGQRVTLRCSPRSGDLSVYWYQQSLDQGLQFLIQYYNGEERAKGNILERFSAQQFPDLHSELNLSSLELGDSALYFCASSVGIGLAGVYTGELFFGEGSRLTVL.

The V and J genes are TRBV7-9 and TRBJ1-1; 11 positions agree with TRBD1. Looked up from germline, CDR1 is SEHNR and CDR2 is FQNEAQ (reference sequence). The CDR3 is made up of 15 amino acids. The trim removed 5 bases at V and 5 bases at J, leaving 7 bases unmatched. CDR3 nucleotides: TGTGCCAGCAGCGCCGGGACAGGGGGGCGGACTGAAGCTTTCTTT. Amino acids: CASSAGTGGRTEAFF.

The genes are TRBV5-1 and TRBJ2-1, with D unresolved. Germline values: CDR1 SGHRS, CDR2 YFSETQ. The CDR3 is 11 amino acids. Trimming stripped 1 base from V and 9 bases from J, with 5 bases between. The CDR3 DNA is TGCGCCAGCAGCTTGAAAGCTGAGCAGTTCTTC. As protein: CASSLKAEQFF.

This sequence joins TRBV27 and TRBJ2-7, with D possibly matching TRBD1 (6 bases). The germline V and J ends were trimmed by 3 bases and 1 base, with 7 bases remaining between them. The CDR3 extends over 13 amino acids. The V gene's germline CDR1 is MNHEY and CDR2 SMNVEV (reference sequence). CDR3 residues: CASSFQGSYEQYF. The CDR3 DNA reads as TGTGCCAGCAGTTTCCAGGGGTCCTACGAGCAGTACTTC.

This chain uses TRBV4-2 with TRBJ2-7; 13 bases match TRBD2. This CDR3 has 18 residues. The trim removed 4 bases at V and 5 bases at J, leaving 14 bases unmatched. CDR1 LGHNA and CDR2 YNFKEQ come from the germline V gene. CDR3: CASSPRARTGTSGDEQYF. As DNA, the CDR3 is TGTGCCAGCAGCCCAAGGGCCAGAACCGGGACTAGCGGGGACGAGCAGTACTTC.

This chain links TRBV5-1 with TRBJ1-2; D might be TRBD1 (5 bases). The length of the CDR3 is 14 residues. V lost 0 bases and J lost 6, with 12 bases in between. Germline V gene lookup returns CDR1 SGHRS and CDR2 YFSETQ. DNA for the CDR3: TGCGCCAGCAGCTTGGAGGGGAGGATGGATGGCTACACCTTC. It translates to CASSLEGRMDGYTF.

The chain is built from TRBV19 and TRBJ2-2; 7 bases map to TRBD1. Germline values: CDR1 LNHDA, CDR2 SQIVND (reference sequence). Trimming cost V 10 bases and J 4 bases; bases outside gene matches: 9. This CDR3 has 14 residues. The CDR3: CATKGQLGTGELFF. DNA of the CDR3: TGTGCCACCAAGGGACAGTTAGGCACCGGGGAGCTGTTTTTT.

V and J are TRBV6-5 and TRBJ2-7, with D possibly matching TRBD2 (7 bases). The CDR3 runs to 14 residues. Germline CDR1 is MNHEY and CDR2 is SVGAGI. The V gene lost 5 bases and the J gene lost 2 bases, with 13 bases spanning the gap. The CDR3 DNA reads TGTGCCAGCAGTCTGAGGGAGGGGGCCTACGAGCAGTACTTC. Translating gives CASSLREGAYEQYF.

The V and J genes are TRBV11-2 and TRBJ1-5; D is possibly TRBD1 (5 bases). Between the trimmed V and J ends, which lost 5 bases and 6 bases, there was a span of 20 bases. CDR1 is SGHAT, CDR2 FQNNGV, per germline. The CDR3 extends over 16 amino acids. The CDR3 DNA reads TGTGCCAGCAGCCACGAGCTGGGGGGTGATACTCAGCCCCAGCATTTT. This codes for CASSHELGGDTQPQHF.

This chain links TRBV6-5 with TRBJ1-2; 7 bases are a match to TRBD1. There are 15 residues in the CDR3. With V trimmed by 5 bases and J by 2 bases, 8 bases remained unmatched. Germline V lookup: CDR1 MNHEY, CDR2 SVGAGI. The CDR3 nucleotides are TGTGCCAGCAGTCCGACCGGGACAGTAAACTATGGCTACACCTTC. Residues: CASSPTGTVNYGYTF.

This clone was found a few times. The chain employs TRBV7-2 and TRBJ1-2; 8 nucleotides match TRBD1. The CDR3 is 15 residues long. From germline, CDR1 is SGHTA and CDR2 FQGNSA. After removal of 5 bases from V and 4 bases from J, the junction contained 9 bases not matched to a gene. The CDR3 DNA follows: TGTGCCAGCAGCCCCACAGGGGGTACCGCCTATGGCTACACCTTC. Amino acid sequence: CASSPTGGTAYGYTF.

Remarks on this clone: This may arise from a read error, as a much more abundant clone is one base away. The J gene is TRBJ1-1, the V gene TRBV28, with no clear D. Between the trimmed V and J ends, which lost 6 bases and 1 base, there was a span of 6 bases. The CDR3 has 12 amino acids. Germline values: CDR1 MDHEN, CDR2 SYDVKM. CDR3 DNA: TGTGCCAGCAGGACTTCGAACACTGAAGCTTTCTTT. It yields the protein CASRTSNTEAFF.

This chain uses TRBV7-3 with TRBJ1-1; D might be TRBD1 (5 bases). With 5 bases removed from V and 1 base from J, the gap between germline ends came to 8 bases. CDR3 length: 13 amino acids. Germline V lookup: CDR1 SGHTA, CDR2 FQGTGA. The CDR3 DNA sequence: TGTGCCAGCAGCAGGGGAAAGAACACTGAAGCTTTCTTT. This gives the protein CASSRGKNTEAFF. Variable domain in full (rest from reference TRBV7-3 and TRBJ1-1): GAGVSQTPSNKVTEKGKYVELRCDPISGHTALYWYRQSLGQGPEFLIYFQGTGAADDSGLPNDRFFAVRPEGSVSTLKIQRTERGDSAVYLCASSRGKNTEAFFGQGTRLTVV.

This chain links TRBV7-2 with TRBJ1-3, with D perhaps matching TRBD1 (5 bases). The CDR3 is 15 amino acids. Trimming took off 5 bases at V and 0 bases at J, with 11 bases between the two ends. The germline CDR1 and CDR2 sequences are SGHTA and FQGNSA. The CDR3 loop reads CASSRMGGSGNTIYF. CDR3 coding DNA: TGTGCCAGCAGCCGGATGGGGGGCTCTGGAAACACCATATATTTT.

CDR3 in DNA: TGTGCCAGCAGCTTAAGGGGGATATACGAGCAGTACTTC. Amino acids: CASSLRGIYEQYF. V is TRBV7-8 and J is TRBJ2-7; D might be TRBD1 (6 bases). Germline V gives CDR1 SGHVS, CDR2 FQNEAQ. The CDR3 covers 13 residues. Trimming left V 2 bases short and J 4 bases short, with 9 bases between.

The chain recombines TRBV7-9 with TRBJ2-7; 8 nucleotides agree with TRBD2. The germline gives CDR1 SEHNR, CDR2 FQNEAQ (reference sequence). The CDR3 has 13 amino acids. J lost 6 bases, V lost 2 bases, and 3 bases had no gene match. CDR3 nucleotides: TGTGCCAGCAGCTTAATAGCGGGGCTCGAGCAGTACTTC. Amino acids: CASSLIAGLEQYF.

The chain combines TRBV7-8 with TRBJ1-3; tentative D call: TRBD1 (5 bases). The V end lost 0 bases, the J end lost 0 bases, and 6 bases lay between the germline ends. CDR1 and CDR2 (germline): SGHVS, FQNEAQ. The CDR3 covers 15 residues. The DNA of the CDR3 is TGTGCCAGCAGCTTAGCGGGGGGCTCTGGAAACACCATATATTTT. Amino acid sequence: CASSLAGGSGNTIYF.

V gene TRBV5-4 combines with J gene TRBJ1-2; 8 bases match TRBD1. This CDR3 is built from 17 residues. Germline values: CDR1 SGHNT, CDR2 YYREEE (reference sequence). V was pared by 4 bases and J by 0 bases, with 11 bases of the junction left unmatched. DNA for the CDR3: TGTGCCAGCAGCCCCGACAGGGGATCTCCAGCTAACTATGGCTACACCTTC. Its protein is CASSPDRGSPANYGYTF.

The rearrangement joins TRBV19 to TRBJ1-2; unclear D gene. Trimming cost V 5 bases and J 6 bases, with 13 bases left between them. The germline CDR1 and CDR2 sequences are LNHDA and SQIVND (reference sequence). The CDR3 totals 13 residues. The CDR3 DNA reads TGTGCCAGTAGTGCCAGATGGAGTGATGGCTACACCTTC. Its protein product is CASSARWSDGYTF.

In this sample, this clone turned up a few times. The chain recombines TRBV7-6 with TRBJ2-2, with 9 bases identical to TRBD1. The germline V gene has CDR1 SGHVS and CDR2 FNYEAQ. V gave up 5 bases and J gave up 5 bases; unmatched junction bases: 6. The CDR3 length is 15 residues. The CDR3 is CASSAGTGSTGELFF. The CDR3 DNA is TGTGCCAGCAGCGCCGGGACAGGGAGTACCGGGGAGCTGTTTTTT. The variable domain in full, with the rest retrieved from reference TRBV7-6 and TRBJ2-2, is GAGVSQSPRYKVTKRGQDVALRCDPISGHVSLYWYRQALGQGPEFLTYFNYEAQQDKSGLPNDRFSAERPEGSISTLTIQRTEQRDSAMYRCASSAGTGSTGELFFGEGSRLTVL.

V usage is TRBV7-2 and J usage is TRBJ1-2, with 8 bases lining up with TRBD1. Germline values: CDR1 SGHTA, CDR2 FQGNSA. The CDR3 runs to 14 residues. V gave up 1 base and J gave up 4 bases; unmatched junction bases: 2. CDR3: CASSLVDRGYGYTF. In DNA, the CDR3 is TGTGCCAGCAGCTTAGTAGACAGGGGCTATGGCTACACCTTC.

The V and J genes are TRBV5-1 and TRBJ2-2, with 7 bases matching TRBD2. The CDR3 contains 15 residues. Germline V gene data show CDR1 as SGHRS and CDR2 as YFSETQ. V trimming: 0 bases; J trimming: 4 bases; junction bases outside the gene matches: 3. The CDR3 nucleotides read TGCGCCAGCAGCTTGGACGGGGGGAGCACCGGGGAGCTGTTTTTT. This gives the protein CASSLDGGSTGELFF.

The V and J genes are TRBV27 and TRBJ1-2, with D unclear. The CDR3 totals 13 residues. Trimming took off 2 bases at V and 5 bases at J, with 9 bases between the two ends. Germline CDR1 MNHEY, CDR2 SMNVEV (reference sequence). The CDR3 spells CASSLQRGYGYTF. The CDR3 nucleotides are TGTGCCAGCAGTTTACAGAGAGGGTATGGCTACACCTTC.

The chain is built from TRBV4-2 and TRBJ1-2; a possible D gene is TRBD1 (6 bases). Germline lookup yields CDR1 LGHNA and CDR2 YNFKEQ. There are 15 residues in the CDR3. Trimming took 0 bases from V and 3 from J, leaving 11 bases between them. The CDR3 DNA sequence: TGTGCCAGCAGCCAAGATTTAGGGGGAGACTATGGCTACACCTTC. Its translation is CASSQDLGGDYGYTF.

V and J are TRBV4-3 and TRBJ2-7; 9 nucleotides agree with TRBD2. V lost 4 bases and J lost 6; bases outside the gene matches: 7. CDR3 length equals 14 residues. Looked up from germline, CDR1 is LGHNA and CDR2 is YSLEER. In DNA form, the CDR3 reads TGCGCCAGCAGCCCGGGACTAGCATTTGGCGAGCAGTACTTC. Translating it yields CASSPGLAFGEQYF.

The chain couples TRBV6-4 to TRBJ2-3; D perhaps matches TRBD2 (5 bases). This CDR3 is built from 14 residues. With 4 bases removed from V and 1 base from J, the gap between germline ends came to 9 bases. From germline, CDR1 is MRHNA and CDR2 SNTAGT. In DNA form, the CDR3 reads TGTGCCAGCAGTGCACTAGGTGGCACAGATACGCAGTATTTT. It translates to CASSALGGTDTQYF.